These 18 T cell receptor beta chains came from one sample sequenced in a study of blood T cells in healthy people across ages (dated by TCRdb to the mid-2010s). Libraries were built with 5' RACE. TCRdb records Illumina HiSeq 2500 as the sequencer. A second roughly 6 to 11 cycle PCR used a sample-barcoded 5' primer and a J-beta primer mix. The public sequencing data were trimmed at Q25 with fastp and processed into clonotypes with MiXCR by TCRdb, which kept only in-frame beta chains. Rows matching on CDR3 protein sequence are summarized as one entry with the most common DNA and genes. In all, the sample holds about 1,400,000 distinct CDR3 sequences, and roughly 40% of those were seen once. Jointly, the top ten make up 7.9% of the sample. The material sequenced was blood. Every receptor here comes from a woman aged 18-29 years in good health.

The V and J genes are TRBV20-1 and TRBJ1-5; D unresolved. The CDR3 loop spans 15 amino acids. The germline CDR1 and CDR2 sequences are DFQATT and SNEGSKA (reference sequence). Deletions cut 3 bases from V and 2 bases from J, with 14 bases between. This CDR3 is CSARGGEEGNQPQHF. DNA of the CDR3: TGCAGTGCTAGGGGCGGGGAGGAGGGCAATCAGCCCCAGCATTTT.

At least ten counts were recorded for this clonotype. The chain employs TRBV21-1 and TRBJ1-2; no check of the table's D call, TRBD1, against the DNA was made. TRBV21-1 is a listed pseudogene. This CDR3 is built from 17 residues. CDR3 DNA: TGTGCCAGCAGCAGATTTCGGCGGACAGGCCTGGACTGCGGCTACACCTTC. It yields the protein CASSRFRRTGLDCGYTF.

V and J are TRBV11-2 and TRBJ2-5; TRBD2 matches 7 bases. With V trimmed by 9 bases and J by 5 bases, 0 bases remained unmatched. The germline V gene has CDR1 SGHAT and CDR2 FQNNGV. This CDR3 has 10 amino acids. CDR3 DNA: TGTGCCAGGGGAGGGGAGACCCAGTACTTC. It yields the protein CARGGETQYF.

V is TRBV3-1 and J is TRBJ2-5, with D maybe TRBD1 (6 bases). The CDR3 totals 15 residues. Germline CDR1 LGHDT, CDR2 YNNKEL (reference sequence). Trimming took off 7 bases at V and 3 bases at J, with 18 bases between the two ends. The CDR3 sequence: CASTPPGTLKETQYF. The CDR3 DNA reads as TGTGCCAGCACCCCTCCGGGGACACTAAAAGAGACCCAGTACTTC.

This clonotype came up a few times. This rearrangement joins TRBV28 to TRBJ1-2; no clear D. Germline CDR1 and CDR2: MDHEN and SYDVKM. The CDR3 runs to 17 residues. V lost 5 bases and J 4 bases, leaving 23 bases between the germline ends. CDR3: CASSPHGLGLSGYGYTF. CDR3 in DNA: TGTGCCAGCAGTCCCCACGGGCTCGGGCTCTCCGGCTATGGCTACACCTTC.

The V and J genes are TRBV4-1 and TRBJ2-1; D ambiguous. There are 12 residues in the CDR3. V gave up 7 bases and J gave up 8 bases, with 12 bases separating them. The germline V gene has CDR1 MGHRA and CDR2 YSYEKL. CDR3 nucleotide sequence: TGCGCCAGCATCCATGTCGCGGATGAGCAGTTCTTC. Translating gives CASIHVADEQFF.

This clonotype was counted between two and nine times. The chain couples TRBV4-1 to TRBJ1-1; D might be TRBD1 (6 bases). Germline V lookup: CDR1 MGHRA, CDR2 YSYEKL. V lost 0 bases and J 8 bases, leaving 10 bases between the germline ends. CDR3 length: 13 residues. CDR3 sequence reads: CASSQDSGGEAFF. The CDR3 coding sequence is TGCGCCAGCAGCCAAGATTCGGGGGGCGAAGCTTTCTTT.

The rearrangement joins TRBV25-1 to TRBJ1-2; D is ambiguous. This CDR3 contains 13 residues. The germline V and J ends were trimmed by 4 bases and 6 bases, with 12 bases remaining between them. CDR1 and CDR2 (germline): MGHDK, SYGVNS. Written as DNA, the CDR3 is TGTGCCAGCAGTGCCAGTAACGGGAATGGCTACACCTTC. Residues: CASSASNGNGYTF.

The V and J genes are TRBV4-1 and TRBJ1-1; no reliable D call. V was trimmed by 3 bases and J by 7 bases, leaving 21 bases between them. Per germline, CDR1 MGHRA and CDR2 YSYEKL. The CDR3 totals 16 residues. The CDR3: CASSHGPGILSDEAFF. DNA for the CDR3: TGCGCCAGCAGCCACGGCCCCGGGATTCTAAGCGATGAAGCTTTCTTT.

The chain joins TRBV28 to TRBJ1-3, with 7 nucleotides matching TRBD1. Germline-derived CDR1 and CDR2 are MDHEN and SYDVKM. After removal of 3 bases from V and 0 bases from J, the junction contained 5 bases not matched to a gene. The CDR3 spans 16 residues. The CDR3 here is CASSFGQDLSGNTIYF. In nucleotides, the CDR3 is TGTGCCAGCAGTTTTGGACAGGACCTCTCTGGAAACACCATATATTTT.

The V gene is TRBV6-1, the J gene TRBJ2-7; TRBD2 might be the D (6 bases). The germline gives CDR1 MNHNS, CDR2 SASEGT. CDR3 size: 14 residues. Trimming removed 6 bases at V and 6 bases at J, with 18 bases between. CDR3 region: CASRVAGSSPEQYF. The CDR3 nucleotides read TGTGCCAGCAGGGTGGCGGGGAGCTCTCCCGAGCAGTACTTC.

This chain uses TRBV29-1 with TRBJ2-7; perhaps TRBD2 as D (6 bases). The ends were cut back, 2 bases at V and 4 bases at J, with 15 bases in the middle. The CDR3 runs 14 residues. Germline V lookup: CDR1 SQVTM, CDR2 ANQGSEA. The CDR3 region is CSVEWRGSNYEQYF. The CDR3 DNA is TGCAGCGTTGAATGGCGGGGCTCGAATTACGAGCAGTACTTC.

The count of this clonotype is one. This chain uses TRBV5-6 with TRBJ1-5, with a tentative D call TRBD1 (6 bases). The V gene lost 4 bases and the J gene lost 7 bases, with 15 bases spanning the gap. The CDR3 consists of 14 residues. In germline, CDR1 is SGHDT, CDR2 YYEEEE. CDR3 amino acids: CASSNTGWGQPQHF. The CDR3, as DNA: TGTGCCAGCAGCAACACAGGGTGGGGCCAGCCCCAGCATTTT.

The chain links TRBV6-6 to TRBJ2-7, with 9 bases matching TRBD2. This CDR3 has 13 amino acids. V dropped 11 bases and J dropped 4; count of bases not matched to a gene: 9. Germline V lookup: CDR1 MNHNY, CDR2 SVGAGI (reference sequence). CDR3 sequence: CAAGAGGPYEQYF. DNA of the CDR3: TGTGCCGCGGGGGCGGGAGGGCCGTACGAGCAGTACTTC.

The chain is built from TRBV7-7 and TRBJ2-2; TRBD1 is a possible D gene (6 bases). This CDR3 is 17 amino acids long. Trimming stripped 0 bases from V and 3 bases from J, with 14 bases between. Germline CDR1 SSHAT, CDR2 FNYEAQ (reference sequence). As DNA, the CDR3 is TGTGCCAGCAGCTTAGCCCCCCGGGCAGGGGACACCGGGGAGCTGTTTTTT. Its protein is CASSLAPRAGDTGELFF.

This chain connects TRBV13 to TRBJ2-4, with D tentatively TRBD2 (5 bases). The CDR3 consists of 16 residues. The V end was cut by 0 bases, the J end by 13 bases, with 22 bases between. The germline CDR1 and CDR2 sequences are PRHDT and FYEKMQ (reference sequence). This chain's CDR3 is CASSLGTSWEYNEQYF. In nucleotides, the CDR3 is TGTGCCAGCAGCTTAGGCACTAGTTGGGAATACAATGAGCAGTACTTC.

This rearrangement joins TRBV3-1 to TRBJ2-7; 7 nucleotides line up with TRBD1. With 3 bases clipped from V and 4 bases from J, the junction kept 9 bases outside the gene matches. The CDR3 runs 15 residues. In germline, CDR1 is LGHDT, CDR2 YNNKEL (reference sequence). DNA for the CDR3: TGTGCCAGCAGCCATCCCAGCGACAGGGTTTACGAGCAGTACTTC. Translated: CASSHPSDRVYEQYF.

The chain links TRBV12-3 or TRBV12-4 to TRBJ1-2, with a weak D call TRBD1 (6 bases). The CDR3 is 13 residues long. Trimming removed 5 bases at V and 7 bases at J, with 14 bases between. CDR3 nucleotides: TGTGCCAGCAGTCGACAGGTTTCGGGTGGCTACACCTTC. This translates into CASSRQVSGGYTF.